The clone carrying this T cell receptor (beta chain) appeared many times. TCRbeta library preparation incorporated unique molecular identifiers. TCRdb re-analysed the PCR reads in MiXCR, keeping a single row per CDR3 protein. There are some 200,000 distinct CDR3 sequences in the sample; roughly 7.1% occur only once, and more than 5.5% lies in the top ten. The record originates from a study of T-cell reconstitution after alpha-beta-depleted transplantation in children. This receptor was obtained from a boy aged 2 to 10 with acute lymphoblastic leukemia, due to receive a stem cell transplant. The sequences come from PBMCs, collected before TCRalphabeta/CD19-depleted stem cell transplant.

The CDR3 coding sequence is TGTGCCAGCAGTGACCGGGGGCTTAGCACTGAAGCTTTCTTT. Translation gives CASSDRGLSTEAFF. V usage is TRBV6-1 and J usage is TRBJ1-1, with D perhaps TRBD1 (6 bases). The CDR3 runs 14 residues. The germline CDR1 and CDR2 sequences are MNHNS and SASEGT. Between the trimmed V and J ends, which lost 3 bases and 4 bases, there was a span of 12 bases.